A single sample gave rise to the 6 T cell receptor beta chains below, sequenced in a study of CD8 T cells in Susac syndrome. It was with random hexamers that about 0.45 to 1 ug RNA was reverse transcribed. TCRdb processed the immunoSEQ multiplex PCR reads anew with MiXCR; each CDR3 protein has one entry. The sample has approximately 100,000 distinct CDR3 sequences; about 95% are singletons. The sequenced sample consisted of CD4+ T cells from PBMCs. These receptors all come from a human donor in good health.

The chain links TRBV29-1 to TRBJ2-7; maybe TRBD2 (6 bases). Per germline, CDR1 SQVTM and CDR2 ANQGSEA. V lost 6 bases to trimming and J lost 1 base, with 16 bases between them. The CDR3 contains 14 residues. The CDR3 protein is CSVRPGTHSYEQYF. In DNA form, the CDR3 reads TGCAGCGTGCGCCCCGGGACTCATTCCTACGAGCAGTACTTC.

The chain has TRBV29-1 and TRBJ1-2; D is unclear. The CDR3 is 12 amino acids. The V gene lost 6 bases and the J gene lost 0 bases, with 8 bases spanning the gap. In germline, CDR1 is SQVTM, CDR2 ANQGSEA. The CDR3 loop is CSVDGTNYGYTF. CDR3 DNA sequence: TGCAGCGTGGACGGGACTAACTATGGCTACACCTTC.

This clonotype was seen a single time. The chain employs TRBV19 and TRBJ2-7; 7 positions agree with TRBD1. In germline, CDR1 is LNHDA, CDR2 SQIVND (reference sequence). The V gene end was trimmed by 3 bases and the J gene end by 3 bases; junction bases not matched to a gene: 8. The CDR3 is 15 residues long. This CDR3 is CASSIRDRSNYEQYF. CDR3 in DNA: TGTGCCAGTAGTATCCGGGACAGATCTAACTACGAGCAGTACTTC. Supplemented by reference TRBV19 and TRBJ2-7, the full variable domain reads DGGITQSPKYLFRKEGQNVTLSCEQNLNHDAMYWYRQDPGQGLRLIYYSQIVNDFQKGDIAEGYSVSREKKESFPLTVTSAQKNPTAFYLCASSIRDRSNYEQYFGPGTRLTVT.

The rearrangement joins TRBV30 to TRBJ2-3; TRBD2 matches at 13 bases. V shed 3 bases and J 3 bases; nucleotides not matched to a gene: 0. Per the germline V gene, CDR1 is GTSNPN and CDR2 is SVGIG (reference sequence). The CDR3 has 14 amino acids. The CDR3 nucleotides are TGTGCCTGGAGACTAGCGGGGGGGACAGATACGCAGTATTTT. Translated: CAWRLAGGTDTQYF.

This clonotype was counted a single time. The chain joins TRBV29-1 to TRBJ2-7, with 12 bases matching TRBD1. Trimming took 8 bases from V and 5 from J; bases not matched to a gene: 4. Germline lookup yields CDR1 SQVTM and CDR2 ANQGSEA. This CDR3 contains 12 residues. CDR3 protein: CSCRDRGHEQYF. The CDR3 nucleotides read TGCAGCTGCCGGGACAGGGGGCACGAGCAGTACTTC.

CDR3 in DNA: TGTGCCAGCAGTCGCGGAGGGGGACAGGGTCATCAGCCCCAGCATTTT. Protein: CASSRGGGQGHQPQHF. The rearrangement uses TRBV2 and TRBJ1-5; 9 nucleotides agree with TRBD1. Germline CDR1 and CDR2: SNHLY and FYNNEI. The CDR3 length is 16 residues. The junction had 10 bases not matched to a gene; V was cut back by 5 bases and J by 5 bases.